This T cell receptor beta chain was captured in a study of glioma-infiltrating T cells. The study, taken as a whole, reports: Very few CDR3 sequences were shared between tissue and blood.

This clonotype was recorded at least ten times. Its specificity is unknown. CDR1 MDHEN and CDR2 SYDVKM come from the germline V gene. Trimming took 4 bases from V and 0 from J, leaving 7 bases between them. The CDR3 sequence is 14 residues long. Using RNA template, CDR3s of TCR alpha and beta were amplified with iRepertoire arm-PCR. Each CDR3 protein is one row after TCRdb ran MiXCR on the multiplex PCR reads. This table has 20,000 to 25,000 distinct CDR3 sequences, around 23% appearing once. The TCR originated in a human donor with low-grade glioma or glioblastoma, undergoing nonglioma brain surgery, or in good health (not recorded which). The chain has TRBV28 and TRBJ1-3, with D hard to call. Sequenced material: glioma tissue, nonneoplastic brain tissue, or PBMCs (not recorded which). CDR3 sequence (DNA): TGTGCCAGCAGTTCCCACTCCTCTGGAAACACCATATATTTT. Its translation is CASSSHSSGNTIYF.